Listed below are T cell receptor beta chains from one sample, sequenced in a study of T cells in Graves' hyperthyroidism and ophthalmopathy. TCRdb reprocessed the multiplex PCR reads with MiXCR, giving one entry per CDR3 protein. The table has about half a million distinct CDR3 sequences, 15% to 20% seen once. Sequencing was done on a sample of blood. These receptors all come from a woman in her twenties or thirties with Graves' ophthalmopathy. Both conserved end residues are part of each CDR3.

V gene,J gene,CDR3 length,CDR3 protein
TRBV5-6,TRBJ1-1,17,CASSQNPAGQAHTEAFF
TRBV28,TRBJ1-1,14,CASSLQGEDTEAFF
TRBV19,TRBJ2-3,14,CASSMAPGHSRQYF
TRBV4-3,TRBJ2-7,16,CASSQEQGRSSYEQYF
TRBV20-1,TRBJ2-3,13,CSAMVGGADTQYF
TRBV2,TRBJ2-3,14,CADTVRPIPDTQYF
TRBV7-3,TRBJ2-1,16,CASSSDGTSGDNEQFF
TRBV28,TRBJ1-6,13,CATRDRDNSPLHF
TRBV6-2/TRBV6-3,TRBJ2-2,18,CASSCSVFRQVTAGELFF
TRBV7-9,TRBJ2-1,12,CASSVPGPRQLF
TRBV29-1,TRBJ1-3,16,CSVEDRRRGYGNTIYF
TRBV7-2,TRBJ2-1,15,CASSPGTHKYNEQFF
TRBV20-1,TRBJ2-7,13,CSALPLGIYEQYF
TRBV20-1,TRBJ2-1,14,CSASAGPRADEQFF